A single sample is the source of the 14 T cell receptor beta chains below, sequenced in a study of cytomegalovirus exposure and HLA in healthy donors. The PCR was carried out with 60 Vbeta primers and 13 Jbeta primers. The protocol was immunoSEQ multiplex PCR, while the TCRdb copy is restricted to in-frame clones and leaves out a portion. The sample gives around 200,000 clones, less than 80% of which show up once; around 2.9% is in the top ten. Source material: PBMCs. These receptors originate from a middle-aged man in good health and CMV-seronegative.

The chain joins TRBV12-5 to TRBJ2-3, with 10 nucleotides matching TRBD2. J lost 3 bases, V lost 2 bases, and 2 bases had no gene match. Germline V gene lookup returns CDR1 LGHNT and CDR2 FRNRAP. The CDR3 sequence is 15 residues long. CDR3 protein: CASGLLAGGTDTQYF. As DNA, the CDR3 is TGTGCTAGTGGTTTGTTAGCGGGGGGAACAGATACGCAGTATTTT.

Comment on this clone: This sample also contains other DNA sequences that code for the same CDR3. V gene TRBV2 combines with J gene TRBJ2-7; D gene uncertain. Germline CDR1 and CDR2: SNHLY and FYNNEI. This CDR3 region has 12 residues. Between the trimmed V and J ends, which lost 7 bases and 4 bases, there was a span of 11 bases. Written as DNA, the CDR3 is TGTGCCAGCAAAGTCAGACTTTACGAGCAGTACTTC. Translation: CASKVRLYEQYF.

This clone was found once. The V and J genes are TRBV14 and TRBJ2-7; 12 bases are shared with TRBD2. This CDR3 spans 17 amino acids. J was trimmed by 2 bases and V by 8 bases; bases with no gene match: 13. Per germline, CDR1 SGHDN and CDR2 FVKESK. CDR3 nucleotide sequence: TGTGCCAGCCTTACTCGGCTAGCGGGAGGGCCACCCTACGAGCAGTACTTC. Translated, it gives CASLTRLAGGPPYEQYF.

This clone has more than one count but fewer than ten. V gene TRBV25-1 combines with J gene TRBJ2-1; 7 bases fit TRBD2. Trimming cost V 2 bases and J 3 bases; bases outside gene matches: 4. Germline V gives CDR1 MGHDK, CDR2 SYGVNS. CDR3 length: 15 amino acids. As DNA, the CDR3 is TGTGCCAGCAGTGAACCTAGCGGAGGCTACAATGAGCAGTTCTTC. Protein sequence: CASSEPSGGYNEQFF.

CDR3 sequence (DNA): TGTGCCAGCAGTACAGGGATGCAGGCTCAGCCCCAGCATTTT. Encoded protein: CASSTGMQAQPQHF. This chain connects TRBV27 to TRBJ1-5, with D possibly TRBD1 on 6 matching bases. The length of the CDR3 is 14 residues. V lost 5 bases and J lost 6, with 14 bases in between. In germline, CDR1 is MNHEY, CDR2 SMNVEV (reference sequence).

This clone came up once. The V and J genes are TRBV18 and TRBJ2-5, with D possibly being TRBD1 (5 bases). CDR1 and CDR2 (germline): KGHSH, LQKENI. The V gene lost 0 bases and the J gene lost 3 bases, with 8 bases spanning the gap. CDR3 length: 14 amino acids. Here the CDR3 reads CASSPPTAEETQYF. DNA of the CDR3: TGTGCCAGCTCACCACCGACAGCCGAAGAGACCCAGTACTTC.

This clone was found a few times. Relative to the germline gene, one junction end is altered; a read error may explain this. This chain connects TRBV7-2 to TRBJ2-5; 9 bases match TRBD2. CDR3 size: 15 residues. Germline CDR1 SGHTA, CDR2 FQGNSA. As DNA, the CDR3 is TGTGCCAGCAGCATAGCGGGAGTTGGTCAAGAGACCCAGTACTTC. It encodes CASSIAGVGQETQYF.

V usage is TRBV5-1 and J usage is TRBJ2-7; possible D gene TRBD2, 6 bases. Germline V gene sequence: CDR1 SGHRS, CDR2 YFSETQ. The CDR3 length is 17 residues. Trimming shortened V by 0 bases and J by 1 base, and 17 bases separated the two germline ends. CDR3 residues: CASSLGGGRRDSYEQYF. The CDR3 coding sequence is TGCGCCAGCAGCTTGGGAGGCGGCAGGCGGGATTCCTACGAGCAGTACTTC.

The genes are TRBV9 and TRBJ1-1, with D possibly TRBD1 on 5 matching bases. Between the trimmed V and J ends, which lost 0 bases and 5 bases, there was a span of 8 bases. The CDR3 spans 13 residues. Germline values: CDR1 SGDLS, CDR2 YYNGEE. Written as DNA, the CDR3 is TGTGCCAGCAGCGTAGTCAGGGCTACTGAAGCTTTCTTT. It specifies CASSVVRATEAFF.

This chain links TRBV5-6 with TRBJ1-3; 9 bases are a match to TRBD1. Germline V lookup: CDR1 SGHDT, CDR2 YYEEEE. CDR3 length: 17 amino acids. With 4 bases clipped from V and 0 bases from J, the junction kept 8 bases outside the gene matches. The CDR3 region is CASSQFPGQGSGNTIYF. For the CDR3, the DNA is TGTGCCAGCAGCCAATTCCCGGGACAGGGCTCTGGAAACACCATATATTTT.

In its sample, this clone was seen once. The J gene is TRBJ2-1, the V gene TRBV7-6; the D gene is possibly TRBD1 (5 bases). The V and J ends lost 5 bases and 5 bases respectively, with 10 bases between them. This CDR3 comprises 13 residues. Germline V lookup: CDR1 SGHVS, CDR2 FNYEAQ. This CDR3 is CASSISRDNEQFF. As DNA, the CDR3 is TGTGCCAGCAGCATTAGCAGGGACAATGAGCAGTTCTTC.

This sequence joins TRBV29-1 and TRBJ2-5; 14 bases align to TRBD2. The J call may not be correct, given that the DNA end is closer to TRBJ2-7. This CDR3 region has 16 residues. Germline V gives CDR1 SQVTM, CDR2 ANQGSEA. The CDR3 spells CSVKGTSGSGDYEQYF. Here the CDR3 DNA reads TGCAGCGTTAAGGGGACTAGCGGGAGCGGGGACTACGAGCAGTACTTC.

The chain is built from TRBV10-3 and TRBJ2-2; D gene uncertain. Germline-derived CDR1 and CDR2 are ENHRY and SYGVKD. This CDR3 comprises 15 residues. The V end lost 2 bases, the J end lost 6 bases, and 13 bases lay between the germline ends. DNA for the CDR3: TGTGCCATCAGTGAGACAGCCCCTTCCTCCGGGGAGCTGTTTTTT. As protein: CAISETAPSSGELFF.

The gene calls are TRBV29-1 and TRBJ2-5; 9 nucleotides line up with TRBD1. The germline CDR1 and CDR2 sequences are SQVTM and ANQGSEA. This CDR3 region has 14 residues. Losses at the gene ends were 5 bases for V and 5 bases for J; bases not matched to a gene: 9. CDR3 sequence (DNA): TGCAGCGTTCACGGACAGGGGAGAGTTGAGACCCAGTACTTC. Its protein product is CSVHGQGRVETQYF.